This T cell receptor beta chain was recovered during a study of blood T cell repertoires in COVID-19. Generated by immunoSEQ multiplex PCR, the TCRdb table keeps only in-frame clones and is missing some. The table lists around 58,000 clones, roughly 91% of them singletons. Study members were between roughly 18 and 100 years old and lived in about two dozen US regions. V lost 2 bases and J lost 2, with 15 bases in between. The germline CDR1 and CDR2 sequences are MNHEY and SVGAGI. The CDR3 is 16 residues long. The rearrangement uses TRBV6-5 and TRBJ2-5; possible D gene TRBD1, 5 bases. The TCR comes from a woman between 35 and 50 years old who had recovered from COVID-19. The sequenced sample consisted of PBMCs or T cells enriched from blood (not recorded which). CDR3 protein: CASSYPGAAGQETQYF. Here the CDR3 DNA reads TGTGCCAGCAGTTACCCAGGCGCGGCAGGGCAAGAGACCCAGTACTTC.